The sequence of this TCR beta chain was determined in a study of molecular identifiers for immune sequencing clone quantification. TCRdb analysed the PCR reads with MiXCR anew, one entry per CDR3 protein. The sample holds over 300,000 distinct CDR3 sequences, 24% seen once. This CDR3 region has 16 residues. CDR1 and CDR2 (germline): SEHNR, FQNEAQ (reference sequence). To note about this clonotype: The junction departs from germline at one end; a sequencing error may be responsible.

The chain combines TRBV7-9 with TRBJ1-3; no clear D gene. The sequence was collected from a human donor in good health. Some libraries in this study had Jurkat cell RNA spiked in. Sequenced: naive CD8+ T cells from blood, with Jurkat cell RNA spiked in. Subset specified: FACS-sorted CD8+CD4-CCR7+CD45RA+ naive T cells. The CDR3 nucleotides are TGTGCCCGCAGCTTAAGCTTCGCCGACGTTGGAAACACCATATATTTT. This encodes CARSLSFADVGNTIYF. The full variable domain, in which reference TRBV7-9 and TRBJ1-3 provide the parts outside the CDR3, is DTGVSQNPRHKITKRGQNVTFRCDPISEHNRLYWYRQTLGQGPEFLTYFQNEAQLEKSRLLSDRFSAERPKGSFSTLEIQRTEQGDSAMYLCARSLSFADVGNTIYFGEGSWLTVV.